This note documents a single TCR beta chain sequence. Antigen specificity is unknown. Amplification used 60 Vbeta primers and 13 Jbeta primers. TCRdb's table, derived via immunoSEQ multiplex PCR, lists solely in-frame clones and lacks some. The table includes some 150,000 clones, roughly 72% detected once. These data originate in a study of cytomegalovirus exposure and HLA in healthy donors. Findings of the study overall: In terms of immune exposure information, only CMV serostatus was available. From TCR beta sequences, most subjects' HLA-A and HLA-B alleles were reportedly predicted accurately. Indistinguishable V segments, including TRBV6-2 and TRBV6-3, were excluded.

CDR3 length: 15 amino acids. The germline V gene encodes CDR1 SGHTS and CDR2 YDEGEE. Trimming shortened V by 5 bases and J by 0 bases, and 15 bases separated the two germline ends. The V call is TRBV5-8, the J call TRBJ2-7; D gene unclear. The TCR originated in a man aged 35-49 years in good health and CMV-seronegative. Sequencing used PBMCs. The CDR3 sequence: CASRTPAASSYEQYF. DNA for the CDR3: TGTGCCAGCAGAACCCCCGCGGCGAGCTCCTACGAGCAGTACTTC. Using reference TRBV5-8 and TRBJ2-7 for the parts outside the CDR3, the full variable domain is EAGVTQSPTHLIKTRGQQATLRCSPISGHTSVYWYQQALGLGLQFLLWYDEGEERNRGNFPPRFSGRQFPNYSSELNVNALELEDSALYLCASRTPAASSYEQYFGPGTRLTVT.